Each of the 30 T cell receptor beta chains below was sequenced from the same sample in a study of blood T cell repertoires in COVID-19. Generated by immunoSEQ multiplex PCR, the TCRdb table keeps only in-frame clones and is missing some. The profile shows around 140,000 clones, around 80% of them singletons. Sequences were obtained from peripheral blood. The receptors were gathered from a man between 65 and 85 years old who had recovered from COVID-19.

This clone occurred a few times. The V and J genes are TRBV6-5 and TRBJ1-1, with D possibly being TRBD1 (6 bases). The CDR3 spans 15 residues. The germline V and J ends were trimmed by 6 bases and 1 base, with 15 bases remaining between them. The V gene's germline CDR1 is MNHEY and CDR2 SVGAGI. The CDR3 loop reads CASRAKQGQNTEAFF. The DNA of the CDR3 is TGTGCCAGCAGAGCAAAACAGGGCCAGAACACTGAAGCTTTCTTT.

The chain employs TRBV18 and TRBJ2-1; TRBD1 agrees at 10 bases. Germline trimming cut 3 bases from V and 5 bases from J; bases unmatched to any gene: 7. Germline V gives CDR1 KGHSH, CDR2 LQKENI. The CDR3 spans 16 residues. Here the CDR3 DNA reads TGTGCCAGCTCACCCTGGGACAGGGGAAGGGACAATGAGCAGTTCTTC. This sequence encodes CASSPWDRGRDNEQFF. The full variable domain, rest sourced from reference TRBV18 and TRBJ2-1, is NAGVMQNPRHLVRRRGQEARLRCSPMKGHSHVYWYRQLPEEGLKFMVYLQKENIIDESGMPKERFSAEFPKEGPSILRIQQVVRGDSAAYFCASSPWDRGRDNEQFFGPGTRLTVL.

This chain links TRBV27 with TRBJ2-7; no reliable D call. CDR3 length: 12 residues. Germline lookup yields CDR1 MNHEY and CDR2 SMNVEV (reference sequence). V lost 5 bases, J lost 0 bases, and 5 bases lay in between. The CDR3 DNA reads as TGTGCCAGCAGTCCAGGCTCCTACGAGCAGTACTTC. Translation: CASSPGSYEQYF.

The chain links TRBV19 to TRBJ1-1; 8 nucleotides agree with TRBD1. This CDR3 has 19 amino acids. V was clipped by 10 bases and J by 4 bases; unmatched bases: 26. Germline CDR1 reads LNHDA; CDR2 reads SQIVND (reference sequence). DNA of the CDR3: TGTGCCACCGAAAGGATGACCGGGACAGGCGCCCGTCAGGGCACTGAAGCTTTCTTT. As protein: CATERMTGTGARQGTEAFF.

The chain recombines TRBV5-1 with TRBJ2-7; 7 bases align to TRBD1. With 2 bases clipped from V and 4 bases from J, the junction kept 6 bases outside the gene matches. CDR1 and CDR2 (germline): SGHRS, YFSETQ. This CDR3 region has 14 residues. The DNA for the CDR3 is TGCGCCAGCAGCTTATCACAGGGGAGATACGAGCAGTACTTC. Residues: CASSLSQGRYEQYF.

The CDR3 reads CASSPSPSGSYEQYF. CDR3 sequence (DNA): TGTGCCAGCAGCCCCTCCCCCAGCGGGAGCTACGAGCAGTACTTC. The chain uses TRBV9 and TRBJ2-7; 8 bases are a match to TRBD2. J lost 3 bases, V lost 4 bases, and 9 bases had no gene match. The CDR3 runs to 15 residues. Looked up from germline, CDR1 is SGDLS and CDR2 is YYNGEE.

CDR3 sequence (DNA): TGTGCCAGTAGTATAGATAGGGGCCATCAGCCCCAGCATTTT. Its protein is CASSIDRGHQPQHF. The chain is built from TRBV19 and TRBJ1-5; D is perhaps TRBD1 (5 bases). Germline-derived CDR1 and CDR2 are LNHDA and SQIVND (reference sequence). V was shortened by 0 bases and J by 5 bases, with 8 bases between the two germline ends. This CDR3 is built from 14 residues.

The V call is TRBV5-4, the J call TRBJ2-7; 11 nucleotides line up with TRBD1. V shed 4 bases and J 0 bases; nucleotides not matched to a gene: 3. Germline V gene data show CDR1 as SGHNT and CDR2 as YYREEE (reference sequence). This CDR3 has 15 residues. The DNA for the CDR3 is TGTGCCAGCAGCCGGACAGGGGGCGCCTCCTACGAGCAGTACTTC. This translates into CASSRTGGASYEQYF.

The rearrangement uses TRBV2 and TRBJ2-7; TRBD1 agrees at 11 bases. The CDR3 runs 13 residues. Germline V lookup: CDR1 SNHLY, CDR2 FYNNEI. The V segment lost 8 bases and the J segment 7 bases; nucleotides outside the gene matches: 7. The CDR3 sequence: CASVRTGGWEQYF. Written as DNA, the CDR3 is TGTGCCAGCGTAAGGACAGGGGGCTGGGAGCAGTACTTC.

Written as DNA, the CDR3 is TGTGCCAGCAGTGAGACAGGGAGAGGGGAAAAACTGTTTTTT. Translation: CASSETGRGEKLFF. This chain links TRBV27 with TRBJ1-4, with 7 bases lining up with TRBD1. Trimming removed 5 bases from V and 8 bases from J; junction bases left unmatched: 8. The CDR3 is made up of 14 amino acids. CDR1 is MNHEY and CDR2 is SMNVEV in the germline V gene (reference sequence). Using reference TRBV27 and TRBJ1-4 for the parts outside the CDR3, the full variable domain is EAQVTQNPRYLITVTGKKLTVTCSQNMNHEYMSWYRQDPGLGLRQIYYSMNVEVTDKGDVPEGYKVSRKEKRNFPLILESPSPNQTSLYFCASSETGRGEKLFFGSGTQLSVL.

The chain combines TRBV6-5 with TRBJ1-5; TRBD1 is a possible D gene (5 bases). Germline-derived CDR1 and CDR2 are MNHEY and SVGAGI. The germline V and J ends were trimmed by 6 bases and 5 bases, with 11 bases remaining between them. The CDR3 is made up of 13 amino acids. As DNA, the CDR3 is TGTGCCAGCAGACCACGGGGGTATCAGCCCCAGCATTTT. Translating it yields CASRPRGYQPQHF.

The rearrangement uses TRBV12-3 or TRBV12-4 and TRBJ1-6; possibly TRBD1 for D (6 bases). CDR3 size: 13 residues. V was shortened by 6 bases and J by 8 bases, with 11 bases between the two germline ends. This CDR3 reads CASRQGSDSPLHF. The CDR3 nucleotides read TGTGCCAGCAGACAGGGATCGGATTCACCCCTCCACTTT.

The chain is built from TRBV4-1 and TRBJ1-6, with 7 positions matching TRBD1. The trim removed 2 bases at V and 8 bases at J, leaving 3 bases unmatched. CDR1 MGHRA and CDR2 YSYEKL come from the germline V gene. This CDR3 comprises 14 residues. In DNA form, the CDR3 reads TGCGCCAGCAGCCAAAGACAGGGATATTCACCCCTCCACTTT. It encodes CASSQRQGYSPLHF.

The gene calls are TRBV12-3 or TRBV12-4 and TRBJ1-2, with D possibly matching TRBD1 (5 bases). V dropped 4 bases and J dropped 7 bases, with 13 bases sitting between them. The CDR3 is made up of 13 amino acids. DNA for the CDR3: TGTGCCAGCAGTTCTGACAGAGCCAGTGGCTACACCTTC. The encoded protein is CASSSDRASGYTF.

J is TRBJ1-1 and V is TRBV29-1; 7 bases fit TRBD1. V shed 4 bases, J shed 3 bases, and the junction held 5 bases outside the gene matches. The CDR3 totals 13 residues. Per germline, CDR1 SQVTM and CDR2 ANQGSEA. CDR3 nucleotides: TGCAGCGTTGGCCAGGGGGTGGACACTGAAGCTTTCTTT. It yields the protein CSVGQGVDTEAFF. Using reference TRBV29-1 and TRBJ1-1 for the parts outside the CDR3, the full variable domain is SAVISQKPSRDICQRGTSLTIQCQVDSQVTMMFWYRQQPGQSLTLIATANQGSEATYESGFVIDKFPISRPNLTFSTLTVSNMSPEDSSIYLCSVGQGVDTEAFFGQGTRLTVV.

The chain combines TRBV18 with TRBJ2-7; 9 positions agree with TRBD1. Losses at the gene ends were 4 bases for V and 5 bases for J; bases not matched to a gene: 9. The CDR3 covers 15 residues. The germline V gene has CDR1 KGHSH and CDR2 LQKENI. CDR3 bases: TGTGCCAGCTCACTCCGGGACAGGGTCCCCCACGAGCAGTACTTC. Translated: CASSLRDRVPHEQYF. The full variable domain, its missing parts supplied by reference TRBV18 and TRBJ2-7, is NAGVMQNPRHLVRRRGQEARLRCSPMKGHSHVYWYRQLPEEGLKFMVYLQKENIIDESGMPKERFSAEFPKEGPSILRIQQVVRGDSAAYFCASSLRDRVPHEQYFGPGTRLTVT.

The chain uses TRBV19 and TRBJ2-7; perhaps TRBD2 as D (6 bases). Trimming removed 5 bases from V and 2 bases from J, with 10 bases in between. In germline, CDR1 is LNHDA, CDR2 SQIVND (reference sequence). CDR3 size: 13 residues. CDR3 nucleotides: TGTGCCAGTAGTTGGGACTCCGCCTACGAGCAGTACTTC. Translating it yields CASSWDSAYEQYF. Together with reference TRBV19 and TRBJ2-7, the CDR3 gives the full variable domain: DGGITQSPKYLFRKEGQNVTLSCEQNLNHDAMYWYRQDPGQGLRLIYYSQIVNDFQKGDIAEGYSVSREKKESFPLTVTSAQKNPTAFYLCASSWDSAYEQYFGPGTRLTVT.

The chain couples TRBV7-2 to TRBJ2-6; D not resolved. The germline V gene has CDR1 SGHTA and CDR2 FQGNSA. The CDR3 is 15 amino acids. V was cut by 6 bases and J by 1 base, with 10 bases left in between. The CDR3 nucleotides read TGTGCCAGCAGTCTAATCCAATCTGGGGCCAACGTCCTGACTTTC. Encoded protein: CASSLIQSGANVLTF. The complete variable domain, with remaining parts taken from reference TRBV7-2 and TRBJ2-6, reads GAGVSQSPSNKVTEKGKDVELRCDPISGHTALYWYRQSLGQGLEFLIYFQGNSAPDKSGLPSDRFSAERTGGSVSTLTIQRTQQEDSAVYLCASSLIQSGANVLTFGAGSRLTVL.

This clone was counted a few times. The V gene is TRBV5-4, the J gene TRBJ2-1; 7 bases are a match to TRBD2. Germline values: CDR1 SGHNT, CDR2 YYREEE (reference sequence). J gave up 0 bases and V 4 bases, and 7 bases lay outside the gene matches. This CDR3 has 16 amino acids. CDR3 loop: CASSPRGGSSYNEQFF. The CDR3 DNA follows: TGTGCCAGCAGCCCTCGCGGCGGGAGCTCCTACAATGAGCAGTTCTTC.

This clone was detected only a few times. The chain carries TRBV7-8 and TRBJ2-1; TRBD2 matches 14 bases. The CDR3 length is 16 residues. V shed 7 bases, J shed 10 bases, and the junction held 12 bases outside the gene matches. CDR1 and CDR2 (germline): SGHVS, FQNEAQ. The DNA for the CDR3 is TGTGCCAGCACAGGACTGACTAGCGGGAGGGCCAAAGAGCAGTTCTTC. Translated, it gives CASTGLTSGRAKEQFF.

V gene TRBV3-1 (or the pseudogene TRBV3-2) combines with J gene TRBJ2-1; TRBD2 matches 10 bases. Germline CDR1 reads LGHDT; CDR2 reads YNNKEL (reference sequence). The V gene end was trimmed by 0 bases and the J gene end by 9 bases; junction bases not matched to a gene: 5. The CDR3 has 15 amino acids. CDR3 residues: CASSQESLAGAEQFF. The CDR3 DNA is TGTGCCAGCAGCCAAGAAAGCCTAGCGGGAGCTGAGCAGTTCTTC.

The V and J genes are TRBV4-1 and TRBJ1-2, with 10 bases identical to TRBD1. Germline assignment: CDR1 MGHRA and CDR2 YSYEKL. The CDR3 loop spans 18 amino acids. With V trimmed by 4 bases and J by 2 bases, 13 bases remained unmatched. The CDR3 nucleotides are TGCGCCAGCAGCCTGAGAAATACCGGGACAGGGGAAAACTATGGCTACACCTTC. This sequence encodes CASSLRNTGTGENYGYTF.

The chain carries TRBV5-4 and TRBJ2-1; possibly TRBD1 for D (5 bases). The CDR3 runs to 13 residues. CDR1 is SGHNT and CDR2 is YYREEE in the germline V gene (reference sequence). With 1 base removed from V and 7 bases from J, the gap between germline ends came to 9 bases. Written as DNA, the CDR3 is TGTGCCAGCAGCTTGACAGGACGGAATGAGCAGTTCTTC. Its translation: CASSLTGRNEQFF.

For the CDR3, the DNA is TGTGCCATCAGTATCGGGCGGGAAAACATTCAGTACTTC. As protein: CAISIGRENIQYF. The chain has TRBV10-3 and TRBJ2-4; possibly TRBD2 for D (5 bases). The V gene's germline CDR1 is ENHRY and CDR2 SYGVKD. The CDR3 loop spans 13 amino acids. V shed 5 bases and J shed 5 bases, with 10 bases lying between them.

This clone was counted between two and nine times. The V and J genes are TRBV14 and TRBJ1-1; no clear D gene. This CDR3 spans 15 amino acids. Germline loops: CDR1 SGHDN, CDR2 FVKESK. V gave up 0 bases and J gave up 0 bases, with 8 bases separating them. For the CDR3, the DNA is TGTGCCAGCAGCCAAGATCGGTTAATGAACACTGAAGCTTTCTTT. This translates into CASSQDRLMNTEAFF.

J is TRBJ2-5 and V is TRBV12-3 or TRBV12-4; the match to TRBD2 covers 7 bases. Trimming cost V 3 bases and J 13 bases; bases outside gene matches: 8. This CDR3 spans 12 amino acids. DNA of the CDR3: TGTGCCAGCAGTTTTTCTAGCGGACAACTGTACTTC. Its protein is CASSFSSGQLYF.

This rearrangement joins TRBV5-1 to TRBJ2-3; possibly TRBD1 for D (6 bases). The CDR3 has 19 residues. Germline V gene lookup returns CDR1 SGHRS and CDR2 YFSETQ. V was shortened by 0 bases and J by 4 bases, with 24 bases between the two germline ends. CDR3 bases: TGCGCCAGCAGCTTGGCACGGCGCGGACGGCAGGGGTCGCCAGATACGCAGTATTTT. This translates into CASSLARRGRQGSPDTQYF. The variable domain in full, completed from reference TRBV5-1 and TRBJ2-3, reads KAGVTQTPRYLIKTRGQQVTLSCSPISGHRSVSWYQQTPGQGLQFLFEYFSETQRNKGNFPGRFSGRQFSNSRSEMNVSTLELGDSALYLCASSLARRGRQGSPDTQYFGPGTRLTVL.

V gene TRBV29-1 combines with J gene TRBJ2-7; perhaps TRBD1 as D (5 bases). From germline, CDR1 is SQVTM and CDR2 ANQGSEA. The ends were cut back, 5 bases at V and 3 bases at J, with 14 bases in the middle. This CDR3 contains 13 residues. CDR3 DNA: TGCAGCGTTCAAACAGGAGAACACTACGAGCAGTACTTC. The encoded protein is CSVQTGEHYEQYF.

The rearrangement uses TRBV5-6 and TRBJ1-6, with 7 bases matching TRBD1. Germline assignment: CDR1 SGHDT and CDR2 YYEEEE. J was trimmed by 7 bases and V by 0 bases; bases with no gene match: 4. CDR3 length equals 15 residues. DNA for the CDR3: TGTGCCAGCAGCTTGGTTGCAGGGGGAAATTCACCCCTCCACTTT. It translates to CASSLVAGGNSPLHF.

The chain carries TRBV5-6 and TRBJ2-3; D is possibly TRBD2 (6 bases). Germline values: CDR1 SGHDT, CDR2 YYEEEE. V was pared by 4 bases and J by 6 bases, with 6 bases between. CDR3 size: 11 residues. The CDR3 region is CASSGRDTQYF. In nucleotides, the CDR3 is TGTGCCAGCAGCGGGAGGGATACGCAGTATTTT.